Following are 21 T cell receptor beta chains from one sample sequenced in a study of blood T cell repertoires in COVID-19. Repertoires were generated with immunoSEQ multiplex PCR, while TCRdb's copy carries only in-frame clones and drops some. The data hold about half a million clones, with 89% observed a single time. The sample taken for sequencing was peripheral blood. The receptors stem from a man aged 18 to 30 with COVID-19, enrolled during active disease.

The chain combines TRBV2 with TRBJ2-7; 11 bases map to TRBD1. V dropped 7 bases and J dropped 5; count of bases not matched to a gene: 7. The CDR3 has 14 residues. Germline V gene sequence: CDR1 SNHLY, CDR2 FYNNEI. CDR3 protein: CASTPDRGLNEQYF. The CDR3 bases are TGTGCCAGCACCCCGGACAGGGGGCTTAACGAGCAGTACTTC.

The chain combines TRBV5-1 with TRBJ2-5, with a possible D match to TRBD2 (5 bases). The CDR3 extends over 15 amino acids. Germline lookup yields CDR1 SGHRS and CDR2 YFSETQ. Trimming left V 6 bases short and J 5 bases short, with 20 bases between. CDR3: CASTLKTTFSETQYF. DNA of the CDR3: TGCGCCAGCACCCTAAAGACTACCTTTAGTGAGACCCAGTACTTC.

The chain is built from TRBV7-2 and TRBJ1-1, with 9 nucleotides matching TRBD1. Germline V CDR1 and CDR2: SGHTA, FQGNSA. This CDR3 is built from 14 residues. With V trimmed by 5 bases and J by 5 bases, 6 bases remained unmatched. The CDR3 loop reads CASSVQGAATEAFF. The CDR3 DNA reads as TGTGCCAGCAGCGTACAGGGGGCTGCAACTGAAGCTTTCTTT.

The chain couples TRBV2 to TRBJ1-2; 9 positions match TRBD1. This CDR3 spans 15 amino acids. The V gene's germline CDR1 is SNHLY and CDR2 FYNNEI. Germline trimming cut 5 bases from V and 5 bases from J; bases unmatched to any gene: 9. CDR3 DNA: TGTGCCAGCAGTCCAGGACAGGGGCAGACTTATGGCTACACCTTC. The encoded protein is CASSPGQGQTYGYTF.

This clone was recorded once. The rearrangement uses TRBV5-6 and TRBJ2-4; TRBD2 aligns across 11 bases. V shed 2 bases and J 0 bases; nucleotides not matched to a gene: 7. This CDR3 has 18 amino acids. Per germline, CDR1 SGHDT and CDR2 YYEEEE. In DNA form, the CDR3 reads TGTGCCAGCAGCTTCCTAGCGGGGGGCTATCCAGCCAAAAACATTCAGTACTTC. Translation gives CASSFLAGGYPAKNIQYF.

This chain links TRBV7-9 with TRBJ2-3, with TRBD1 matching 9 bases. This CDR3 has 16 amino acids. The germline V gene has CDR1 SEHNR and CDR2 FQNEAQ (reference sequence). The V and J ends lost 0 bases and 4 bases, in that order; junction bases with no gene match: 5. The CDR3 DNA follows: TGTGCCAGCAGCTTAGCGTGGACAGGGGCTTCAGATACGCAGTATTTT. Its translation: CASSLAWTGASDTQYF.

A word on this clone: Additional DNA sequences in this sample encode the identical CDR3. The genes are TRBV19 and TRBJ1-5, with D perhaps TRBD1 (6 bases). This CDR3 is 16 amino acids long. Germline CDR1 and CDR2: LNHDA and SQIVND (reference sequence). V was pared by 1 base and J by 1 base, with 11 bases between. CDR3: CASSIGSRGSNQPQHF. CDR3 nucleotides: TGTGCCAGTAGTATAGGATCAAGGGGGAGCAATCAGCCCCAGCATTTT.

The rearrangement links TRBV4-1 to TRBJ2-1, with TRBD2 as a possible D gene (6 bases). The CDR3 contains 16 residues. Germline CDR1 reads MGHRA; CDR2 reads YSYEKL. Deletions cut 0 bases from V and 6 bases from J, with 15 bases between. The CDR3 reads CASSQDLAGRINEQFF. Written as DNA, the CDR3 is TGCGCCAGCAGCCAAGATTTGGCGGGACGAATCAATGAGCAGTTCTTC.

The chain's CDR3 is CASSDSGGPEYEQFF. The CDR3, as DNA: TGTGCCAGCAGTGATAGCGGGGGGCCGGAGTATGAGCAGTTCTTC. The J gene is TRBJ2-1, the V gene TRBV7-8, with 10 positions matching TRBD2. CDR3 length: 15 amino acids. The V segment lost 6 bases and the J segment 8 bases; nucleotides outside the gene matches: 10. Germline lookup yields CDR1 SGHVS and CDR2 FQNEAQ.

The chain uses TRBV6-5 and TRBJ2-7; tentative D call: TRBD2 (7 bases). This CDR3 region has 14 residues. Germline CDR1 MNHEY, CDR2 SVGAGI. The V end lost 3 bases, the J end lost 4 bases, and 13 bases lay between the germline ends. The CDR3, as DNA: TGTGCCAGCAGTTATCGGGGGGCGGGATACGAGCAGTACTTC. Translation: CASSYRGAGYEQYF.

The V gene is TRBV27, the J gene TRBJ2-7; 11 bases are shared with TRBD2. Per the germline V gene, CDR1 is MNHEY and CDR2 is SMNVEV (reference sequence). The CDR3 contains 15 residues. V dropped 5 bases and J dropped 5; count of bases not matched to a gene: 8. The CDR3 region has the DNA TGTGCCAGCAGTCCCACTAGCGGGAGAAAGGACGAGCAGTACTTC. Its translation: CASSPTSGRKDEQYF.

V is TRBV27 and J is TRBJ2-3; 9 bases map to TRBD1. CDR3 length: 13 amino acids. The germline CDR1 and CDR2 sequences are MNHEY and SMNVEV (reference sequence). J gave up 4 bases and V 6 bases, and 2 bases lay outside the gene matches. The CDR3: CASSRQGADTQYF. The CDR3 DNA reads as TGTGCCAGCAGCAGACAGGGGGCAGATACGCAGTATTTT.

This chain connects TRBV6-5 to TRBJ1-4; 9 positions agree with TRBD1. This CDR3 has 14 residues. In germline, CDR1 is MNHEY, CDR2 SVGAGI. The trim removed 6 bases at V and 5 bases at J, leaving 4 bases unmatched. The CDR3 DNA sequence: TGTGCCAGCAGCCCCGGGACAGGGAATGAAAAACTGTTTTTT. Encoded protein: CASSPGTGNEKLFF.

This rearrangement joins TRBV5-4 to TRBJ1-2; maybe TRBD1 (6 bases). The V and J ends lost 4 bases and 2 bases respectively, with 12 bases between them. The CDR3 runs to 14 residues. The germline gives CDR1 SGHNT, CDR2 YYREEE (reference sequence). The CDR3 coding sequence is TGTGCCAGCAGCCAAGGACAGTCCAACTATGGCTACACCTTC. Amino acids: CASSQGQSNYGYTF.

This chain uses TRBV24-1 with TRBJ1-2; a weak D match, TRBD1 (5 bases). With 0 bases removed from V and 9 bases from J, the gap between germline ends came to 13 bases. Germline CDR1 reads KGHDR; CDR2 reads SFDVKD. The CDR3 runs 14 residues. The CDR3 reads CATSDLGRGNSYTF. CDR3 in DNA: TGTGCCACCAGTGATTTGGGACGGGGGAACAGCTACACCTTC.

The chain carries TRBV7-9 and TRBJ2-7, with 9 bases identical to TRBD2. Germline V gene sequence: CDR1 SEHNR, CDR2 FQNEAQ (reference sequence). Trimming cost V 2 bases and J 5 bases; bases outside gene matches: 4. The CDR3 is made up of 14 amino acids. The CDR3, as DNA: TGTGCCAGCAGCTTATCTAGCGGGATAGACGAGCAGTACTTC. It codes for CASSLSSGIDEQYF.

The CDR3 reads CAGQDRETDTQYF. The CDR3 DNA follows: TGTGCCGGTCAGGACAGGGAAACAGATACGCAGTATTTT. This chain connects TRBV6-5 to TRBJ2-3, with 8 nucleotides matching TRBD1. Germline lookup yields CDR1 MNHEY and CDR2 SVGAGI. This CDR3 has 13 amino acids. With V trimmed by 11 bases and J by 3 bases, 7 bases remained unmatched.

The chain employs TRBV30 and TRBJ2-7, with a possible D match to TRBD2 (6 bases). Looked up from germline, CDR1 is GTSNPN and CDR2 is SVGIG (reference sequence). Between the trimmed V and J ends, which lost 3 bases and 2 bases, there was a span of 11 bases. The CDR3 has 13 amino acids. The CDR3 DNA reads as TGTGCCTGGAGCCCGGGACTTACCTACGAGCAGTACTTC. Its protein product is CAWSPGLTYEQYF.

This clone was seen a few times. Here the CDR3 reads CASSRTGWAFF. Here the CDR3 DNA reads TGTGCCAGCTCCCGGACAGGGTGGGCTTTCTTT. The rearrangement uses TRBV6-4 and TRBJ1-1; the match to TRBD1 covers 8 bases. CDR3 length: 11 amino acids. Trimming at V came to 8 bases and at J to 11 bases, leaving 7 bases not matched to a gene. The V gene's germline CDR1 is MRHNA and CDR2 SNTAGT.

The genes are TRBV9 and TRBJ1-3, with 9 bases fitting TRBD1. Trimming took 3 bases from V and 2 from J; bases not matched to a gene: 3. Germline-derived CDR1 and CDR2 are SGDLS and YYNGEE. The CDR3 runs to 15 residues. Written as DNA, the CDR3 is TGTGCCAGCAGCGCAAACAGGGGGCCTGGAAACACCATATATTTT. Translation: CASSANRGPGNTIYF.

V gene TRBV30 combines with J gene TRBJ1-4; tentative D call: TRBD1 (5 bases). This CDR3 is 13 amino acids long. Germline CDR1 and CDR2: GTSNPN and SVGIG (reference sequence). V was shortened by 5 bases and J by 8 bases, with 15 bases between the two germline ends. CDR3 bases: TGTGCCTGGTCAGGGAGGGTGGGAGAAAAACTGTTTTTT. Its protein product is CAWSGRVGEKLFF. Drawing the rest from reference TRBV30 and TRBJ1-4, the complete variable domain is SQTIHQWPATLVQPVGSPLSLECTVEGTSNPNLYWYRQAAGRGLQLLFYSVGIGQISSEVPQNLSASRPQDRQFILSSKKLLLSDSGFYLCAWSGRVGEKLFFGSGTQLSVL.